In this sample, the clone carrying this TCR beta chain turned up many times. Germline V gene data show CDR1 as MGHRA and CDR2 as YSYEKL. The CDR3 has 15 residues. V shed 1 base and J 1 base; nucleotides not matched to a gene: 3. From around 440 ng of RNA, a library with molecular barcoded alpha/delta and beta/gamma adaptors was made. Each CDR3 protein gets one entry after TCRdb re-called the reads with MiXCR. The top ten clones hold 7.5% to 9.5% of a sample with approximately 150,000 distinct CDR3 sequences, under 15% of them seen once. The data derive from a study of read filtering for tumor transcriptome and immune sequencing. Turning to the study itself: Patients were approximately 17 male and about 14 female, mean age approximately 70 years, range about 45 to 85.

Input material: a population of CD138-negative cells sorted from bone marrow. The source is a donor at least 40 years old with multiple myeloma. This chain links TRBV4-1 with TRBJ1-2, with 7 bases lining up with TRBD1. CDR3 residues: CASSQGQGGNYGYTF. The CDR3 DNA reads TGCGCCAGCAGCCAAGGACAGGGTGGTAACTATGGCTACACCTTC.